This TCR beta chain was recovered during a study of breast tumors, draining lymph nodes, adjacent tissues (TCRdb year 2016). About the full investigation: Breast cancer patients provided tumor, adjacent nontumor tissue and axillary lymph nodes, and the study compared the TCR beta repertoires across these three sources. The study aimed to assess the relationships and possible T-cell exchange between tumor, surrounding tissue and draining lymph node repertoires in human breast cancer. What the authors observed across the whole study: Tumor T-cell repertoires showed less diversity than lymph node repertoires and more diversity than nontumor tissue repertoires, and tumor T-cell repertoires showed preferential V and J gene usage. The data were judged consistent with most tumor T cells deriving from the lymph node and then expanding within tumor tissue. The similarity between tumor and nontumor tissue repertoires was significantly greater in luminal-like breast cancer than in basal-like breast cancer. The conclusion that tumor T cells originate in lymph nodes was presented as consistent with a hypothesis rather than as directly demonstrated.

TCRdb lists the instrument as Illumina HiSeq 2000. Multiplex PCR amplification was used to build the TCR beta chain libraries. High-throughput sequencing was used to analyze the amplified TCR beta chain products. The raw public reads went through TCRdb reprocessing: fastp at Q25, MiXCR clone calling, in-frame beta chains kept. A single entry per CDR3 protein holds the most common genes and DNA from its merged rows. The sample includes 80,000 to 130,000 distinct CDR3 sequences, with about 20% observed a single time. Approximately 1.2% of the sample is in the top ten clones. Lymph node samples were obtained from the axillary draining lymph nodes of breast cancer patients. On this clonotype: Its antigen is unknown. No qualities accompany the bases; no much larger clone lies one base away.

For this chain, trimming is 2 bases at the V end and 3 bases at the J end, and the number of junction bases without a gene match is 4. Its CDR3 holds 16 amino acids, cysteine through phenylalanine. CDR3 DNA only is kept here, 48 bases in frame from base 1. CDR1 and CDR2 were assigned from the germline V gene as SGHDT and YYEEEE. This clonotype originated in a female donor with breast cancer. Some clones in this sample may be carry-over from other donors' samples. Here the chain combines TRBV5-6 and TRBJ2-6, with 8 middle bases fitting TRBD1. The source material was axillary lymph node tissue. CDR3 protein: CASSFQGAFGANVLTF. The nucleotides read TGTGCCAGCAGCTTCCAGGGGGCATTTGGGGCCAACGTCCTGACTTTC.